The 23 T cell receptor beta chains below were found in one sample sequenced in a study. TCRdb fed the 5' RACE reads into MiXCR, producing one record per CDR3 protein. Seen here are approximately 23,000 distinct CDR3 sequences, around 30% observed once, and the top ten hold around 2.2%. Sequenced material: tumor-infiltrating naive CD4+ T cells sorted from the breast tumor. The subset: naive CD4+ T cells, CD4+CD45RA+CD25-. These receptors originate from a female donor with breast cancer.

This clonotype was counted many times. This chain links TRBV6-5 with TRBJ2-3; 7 positions agree with TRBD2. Germline V lookup: CDR1 MNHEY, CDR2 SVGAGI. This CDR3 spans 14 amino acids. The V gene end was trimmed by 0 bases and the J gene end by 5 bases; junction bases not matched to a gene: 2. The CDR3 loop is CASSYSSGGDTQYF. DNA for the CDR3: TGTGCCAGCAGTTACTCATCGGGAGGAGATACGCAGTATTTT.

This clonotype is medium-sized in the sample. The chain has TRBV12-3 or TRBV12-4 and TRBJ1-5, with a weak D call TRBD1 (6 bases). V was cut by 5 bases and J by 0 bases, with 11 bases left in between. CDR3 size: 15 residues. This CDR3 is CASSGLQGSNQPQHF. Here the CDR3 DNA reads TGTGCCAGCAGTGGTCTACAGGGTAGCAATCAGCCCCAGCATTTT.

This sequence joins TRBV19 and TRBJ2-2; 8 bases map to TRBD1. Looked up from germline, CDR1 is LNHDA and CDR2 is SQIVND (reference sequence). V lost 4 bases to trimming and J lost 2 bases; unmatched junction nucleotides: 3. This CDR3 spans 15 amino acids. The CDR3 loop is CASSRTGINTGELFF. The CDR3 bases are TGTGCCAGTAGTAGGACAGGGATAAACACCGGGGAGCTGTTTTTT.

This clonotype was counted many times. This rearrangement joins TRBV5-1 to TRBJ1-1; 8 bases align to TRBD1. CDR3 length equals 16 residues. Germline V gives CDR1 SGHRS, CDR2 YFSETQ. V lost 4 bases and J lost 0; bases outside the gene matches: 8. The CDR3 DNA reads as TGCGCCAGCAGCCGCTGGACAGGGCGGGTGAACACTGAAGCTTTCTTT. This gives the protein CASSRWTGRVNTEAFF. Based on the CDR3 plus reference TRBV5-1 and TRBJ1-1, the full variable domain is KAGVTQTPRYLIKTRGQQVTLSCSPISGHRSVSWYQQTPGQGLQFLFEYFSETQRNKGNFPGRFSGRQFSNSRSEMNVSTLELGDSALYLCASSRWTGRVNTEAFFGQGTRLTVV.

This clonotype was observed many times. This chain connects TRBV12-3 or TRBV12-4 to TRBJ1-5, with 8 bases that match TRBD1. Trimming took 5 bases from V and 5 from J; bases not matched to a gene: 8. This CDR3 is built from 15 residues. This chain's CDR3 is CASSPGQGPYQPQHF. CDR3 nucleotides: TGTGCCAGCAGTCCCGGACAGGGCCCTTATCAGCCCCAGCATTTT.

In its sample, this clonotype was seen many times. V and J are TRBV6-5 and TRBJ2-2; D perhaps matches TRBD2 (6 bases). CDR1 MNHEY and CDR2 SVGAGI come from the germline V gene. Trimming took off 2 bases at V and 8 bases at J, with 9 bases between the two ends. The CDR3 extends over 13 amino acids. The CDR3 loop reads CASSYGSGGELFF. As DNA, the CDR3 is TGTGCCAGCAGTTACGGCAGCGGGGGGGAGCTGTTTTTT.

By frequency in the sample, this clonotype is medium-sized. This sequence joins TRBV5-1 and TRBJ1-4, with 7 positions matching TRBD1. CDR3 size: 14 residues. Germline assignment: CDR1 SGHRS and CDR2 YFSETQ. V shed 3 bases, J shed 8 bases, and the junction held 7 bases outside the gene matches. CDR3 nucleotide sequence: TGCGCCAGCAGCTCGACGGACAGGACCGAAAAACTGTTTTTT. Translating it yields CASSSTDRTEKLFF.

In regard to this clonotype: A much larger clone differs from this one at a single base, so this may be a read error. This chain uses TRBV6-5 with TRBJ2-7; tentative D call: TRBD2 (5 bases). The CDR3 has 14 residues. The germline gives CDR1 MNHEY, CDR2 SVGAGI. CDR3 sequence (DNA): TGTGCCAGCAGCGCCGGGATTCAGTACTACGAGCAGAACTTC. It encodes CASSAGIQYYEQNF.

To note about this clonotype: One end of the junction fails to match germline, which may point to a read error. This chain connects TRBV6-6 to TRBJ2-7; no reliable D call. Germline V CDR1 and CDR2: MNHNY, SVGAGI (reference sequence). This CDR3 contains 12 residues. CDR3 residues: CASSSNSYERYF. CDR3 coding DNA: TGTGCCAGCAGTTCCAACTCCTACGAGCGGTACTTC.

The chain has TRBV24-1 and TRBJ2-2; 7 bases map to TRBD1. The CDR3 covers 15 residues. CDR1 is KGHDR and CDR2 is SFDVKD in the germline V gene. V shed 2 bases, J shed 1 base, and the junction held 0 bases outside the gene matches. CDR3 DNA: TGTGCCACCAGTGATTGGGACAGGAACACCGGGGAGCTGTTTTTT. It translates to CATSDWDRNTGELFF.

This clonotype was counted ten times or more. The chain employs TRBV12-3 or TRBV12-4 and TRBJ2-7, with D maybe TRBD1 (5 bases). The CDR3 has 13 amino acids. Trimming shortened V by 5 bases and J by 0 bases, and 8 bases separated the two germline ends. The chain's CDR3 is CASSEGHSYEQYF. The CDR3 DNA reads TGTGCCAGCAGTGAAGGACACTCCTACGAGCAGTACTTC.

This clonotype was counted only a few times. One end of the junction does not line up with germline, which may come from a read error. This chain links TRBV4-2 with TRBJ1-4; 9 bases map to TRBD1. This CDR3 is built from 16 residues. The germline V gene encodes CDR1 LGHNA and CDR2 YNFKEQ. CDR3 residues: CACSPGQGTTNEKLFF. Here the CDR3 DNA reads TGTGCCTGCAGCCCCGGACAGGGGACAACTAATGAAAAACTGTTTTTT.

On this clonotype itself: This may come from a read error, since a much larger clone is one base off. The chain is built from TRBV6-5 and TRBJ1-1; 7 nucleotides align to TRBD1. The CDR3 spans 14 residues. Germline-derived CDR1 and CDR2 are MNHEY and SVGAGI. V shed 2 bases, J shed 6 bases, and the junction held 6 bases outside the gene matches. This CDR3 is CASSYLSTGPEAFF. Written as DNA, the CDR3 is TGTGCCAGCAGTTACCTCTCGACAGGGCCTGAAGCTTTCTTT.

As for this clonotype: This may be a read error, as it is one base from a much larger clone. The gene calls are TRBV29-1 and TRBJ2-7, with D possibly matching TRBD1 (6 bases). The germline V gene has CDR1 SQVTM and CDR2 ANQGSEA. The CDR3 sequence is 14 residues long. V was pared by 6 bases and J by 1 base, with 16 bases between. CDR3 coding DNA: TGCAGCGTGAAGGGGGTGACAGAGTCCTACGAGCAGTACTTC. Protein sequence: CSVKGVTESYEQYF.

This chain uses TRBV5-6 with TRBJ2-1; TRBD1 matches at 8 bases. The CDR3 spans 15 residues. Germline V CDR1 and CDR2: SGHDT, YYEEEE. J lost 8 bases, V lost 3 bases, and 10 bases had no gene match. The CDR3 reads CASSSIRGPDDEQFF. CDR3 DNA: TGTGCCAGCAGCTCGATCAGGGGGCCTGACGATGAGCAGTTCTTC.

This clonotype was observed a few times. The chain has TRBV4-2 and TRBJ2-7; 10 bases agree with TRBD2. Germline lookup yields CDR1 LGHNA and CDR2 YNFKEQ. The CDR3 is 15 amino acids. The junction had 10 bases not matched to a gene; V was cut back by 2 bases and J by 9 bases. CDR3 residues: CASSQLAGDKVWQYF. CDR3 in DNA: TGTGCCAGCAGCCAACTAGCGGGAGACAAAGTTTGGCAGTACTTC.

The chain carries TRBV7-8 and TRBJ2-1; D gene uncertain. V lost 5 bases and J 4 bases, leaving 18 bases between the germline ends. The CDR3 totals 16 residues. CDR1 and CDR2 from the germline V gene are SGHVS and FQNEAQ. CDR3 residues: CASSPERCVVYNEQFF. The CDR3 nucleotides are TGTGCCAGCAGCCCTGAGAGGTGCGTAGTTTACAATGAGCAGTTCTTC.

This clonotype has a handful of counts. One base away lies a much larger clone, so this may be a sequencing read error. The chain couples TRBV7-9 to TRBJ1-1; no reliable D call. Trimming stripped 8 bases from V and 2 bases from J, with 12 bases between. The CDR3 loop spans 13 amino acids. The germline V gene encodes CDR1 SEHNR and CDR2 FQNEAQ (reference sequence). In DNA form, the CDR3 reads TGTGCCAGCCACCCATCGCGCAACACTGAAGCTTTCTTT. Translating it yields CASHPSRNTEAFF.

In regard to this clonotype: This likely comes from a read error, as the CDR3 has no conserved phenylalanine or tryptophan at its end. The chain joins TRBV5-1 to TRBJ2-3; D might be TRBD1 or TRBD2, each matching 5 bases. The CDR3 sequence is 16 residues long. Germline lookup yields CDR1 SGHRS and CDR2 YFSETQ. The ends were cut back, 4 bases at V and 4 bases at J, with 19 bases in the middle. For the CDR3, the DNA is TGCGCCAGCAGCCCTGCGGACACCCTGGGGGCAGATACGCAGTATTCT. Protein product: CASSPADTLGADTQYS.

This clonotype was recorded a few times. This chain connects TRBV30 to TRBJ1-2; weak D call: TRBD1 (6 bases). CDR1 is GTSNPN, CDR2 SVGIG, per germline (reference sequence). The CDR3 has 13 amino acids. Trimming shortened V by 0 bases and J by 8 bases, and 13 bases separated the two germline ends. CDR3 DNA sequence: TGTGCCTGGAGTGTACGGGGGCGATGGGGCTACACCTTC. It codes for CAWSVRGRWGYTF.

Judged by abundance, this clonotype is medium-sized. This chain links TRBV20-1 with TRBJ2-1, with D possibly matching TRBD2 (6 bases). Between the trimmed V and J ends, which lost 5 bases and 6 bases, there was a span of 17 bases. Germline V gene lookup returns CDR1 DFQATT and CDR2 SNEGSKA (reference sequence). CDR3 length: 14 amino acids. This chain's CDR3 is CSAPSGTVINEQFF. The CDR3 bases are TGCAGTGCTCCGTCGGGGACTGTGATCAATGAGCAGTTCTTC.

The rearrangement joins TRBV12-5 to TRBJ2-1; maybe TRBD1 (6 bases). The CDR3 extends over 14 amino acids. Germline CDR1 and CDR2: LGHNT and FRNRAP. V was shortened by 5 bases and J by 8 bases, with 16 bases between the two germline ends. CDR3 sequence reads: CASGQGQCCDEQFF. The CDR3 DNA is TGTGCTAGTGGTCAAGGACAGTGCTGCGATGAGCAGTTCTTC. Filled out from reference TRBV12-5 and TRBJ2-1, the complete variable domain reads DARVTQTPRHKVTEMGQEVTMRCQPILGHNTVFWYRQTMMQGLELLAYFRNRAPLDDSGMPKDRFSAEMPDATLATLKIQPSEPRDSAVYFCASGQGQCCDEQFFGPGTRLTVL.

This clonotype was found many times. This may arise from a read error, as a much more abundant clone is one base away. V usage is TRBV29-1 and J usage is TRBJ2-7; possibly TRBD1 for D (5 bases). This CDR3 is built from 13 residues. V dropped 1 base and J dropped 3 bases, with 10 bases sitting between them. Germline CDR1 is SQVTM and CDR2 is ANQGSEA. This CDR3 is CSVEGQRLYEQYF. CDR3 in DNA: TGCAGCGTTGAAGGACAGCGCCTCTACGAGCAGTACTTC.